The 31 T cell receptor beta chains below come from one sample, sequenced in a study of T cells in Graves' hyperthyroidism and ophthalmopathy. Amplified TCR beta CDR3 regions derived from RNA transcripts. With the HTBI primer set, the TCR CDR3 went through a first round of RT-PCR. TCRdb re-analysed the multiplex PCR reads in MiXCR, keeping a single row per CDR3 protein. The table lists about 640,000 distinct CDR3 sequences, about a fifth of them singletons. The sample was blood. The receptors derive from a man aged 25-45 years with Graves' ophthalmopathy.

The rearrangement uses TRBV5-6 and TRBJ2-1; TRBD1 is a possible D gene (6 bases). CDR3 length: 14 amino acids. Germline assignment: CDR1 SGHDT and CDR2 YYEEEE. V dropped 4 bases and J dropped 7 bases, with 15 bases sitting between them. CDR3 bases: TGTGCCAGCAGCAAACCAAGGGGGAGAAATGAGCAGTTCTTC. Translated: CASSKPRGRNEQFF.

This chain connects TRBV9 to TRBJ2-1; 8 nucleotides align to TRBD2. The CDR3 contains 15 residues. Germline V lookup: CDR1 SGDLS, CDR2 YYNGEE. The J segment lost 3 bases and the V segment lost 1 base, leaving 3 bases of the junction unmatched. The CDR3 DNA reads TGTGCCAGCAGCGTATCACTAGCGGACTACAATGAGCAGTTCTTC. This codes for CASSVSLADYNEQFF.

The V gene is TRBV14, the J gene TRBJ2-4, with 11 bases lining up with TRBD1. Germline assignment: CDR1 SGHDN and CDR2 FVKESK. V lost 3 bases and J lost 2; bases outside the gene matches: 6. This CDR3 has 17 amino acids. CDR3 DNA: TGTGCCAGCAGCCAGTTAGGACAGGGGGCGACCAAAAACATTCAGTACTTC. Translating gives CASSQLGQGATKNIQYF.

The rearrangement joins TRBV6-1 to TRBJ2-1, with a weak D call TRBD2 (5 bases). CDR1 is MNHNS and CDR2 is SASEGT in the germline V gene. V shed 5 bases and J shed 7 bases, with 12 bases lying between them. The CDR3 spans 13 residues. CDR3 sequence reads: CASSSSRTNEQFF. The CDR3 region has the DNA TGTGCCAGCAGTTCTAGCCGTACGAATGAGCAGTTCTTC.

J is TRBJ1-5 and V is TRBV15; D call uncertain. The germline CDR1 and CDR2 sequences are LNHNV and YYDKDF (reference sequence). V dropped 6 bases and J dropped 4 bases, with 10 bases sitting between them. This CDR3 has 13 amino acids. The CDR3 loop is CATSQVGNQPQHF. CDR3 DNA: TGTGCCACCAGTCAGGTCGGGAATCAGCCCCAGCATTTT.

This clonotype was seen a few times. The chain couples TRBV6-6 to TRBJ2-7, with 10 positions matching TRBD2. Germline values: CDR1 MNHNY, CDR2 SVGAGI (reference sequence). This CDR3 has 16 residues. The trim removed 2 bases at V and 0 bases at J, leaving 4 bases unmatched. In DNA form, the CDR3 reads TGTGCCAGCAGTTACCAAGGACTAGCGGACTCCTACGAGCAGTACTTC. It translates to CASSYQGLADSYEQYF.

There are a few counts of this clonotype. The chain recombines TRBV29-1 with TRBJ1-1; D not certain. There are 14 residues in the CDR3. Trimming removed 3 bases at V and 5 bases at J, with 16 bases between. The V gene's germline CDR1 is SQVTM and CDR2 ANQGSEA. In DNA form, the CDR3 reads TGCAGCGTTGATATATTAGGGTCGGGAACTGAAGCTTTCTTT. It codes for CSVDILGSGTEAFF.

This rearrangement joins TRBV5-1 to TRBJ1-1, with 11 nucleotides matching TRBD1. After removal of 4 bases from V and 6 bases from J, the junction contained 20 bases not matched to a gene. From germline, CDR1 is SGHRS and CDR2 YFSETQ. The CDR3 totals 19 residues. The DNA for the CDR3 is TGCGCCAGCAGCGGGGGGGAGGGGGTGAGGGACAGGGGGGTTCCTGAAGCTTTCTTT. Its protein product is CASSGGEGVRDRGVPEAFF.

The chain joins TRBV7-2 to TRBJ2-3; TRBD2 is a possible D gene (6 bases). V was pared by 7 bases and J by 5 bases, with 16 bases between. The CDR3 is made up of 14 amino acids. Germline V CDR1 and CDR2: SGHTA, FQGNSA. The CDR3 region has the DNA TGTGCCAGCAATTGGGCGGGACCAAGAGATACGCAGTATTTT. Amino acid sequence: CASNWAGPRDTQYF.

This clonotype turned up a few times. The junction departs from germline at one end; a sequencing error may be responsible. V is TRBV10-3 and J is TRBJ2-6, with D hard to call. This CDR3 contains 14 residues. Germline V gene data show CDR1 as ENHRY and CDR2 as SYGVKD. Here the CDR3 DNA reads TGTGCCAGCAGTTCACACTCTGGGGCCAACGTCCTGACTTTC. Its translation is CASSSHSGANVLTF.

This clonotype was recorded many times. The rearrangement links TRBV5-4 to TRBJ1-1; 7 bases line up with TRBD1. Trimming took 5 bases from V and 4 from J; bases not matched to a gene: 5. The CDR3 is 13 amino acids. Germline V gene data show CDR1 as SGHNT and CDR2 as YYREEE (reference sequence). The CDR3 sequence is CASSWDSGTEAFF. CDR3 sequence (DNA): TGTGCCAGCAGTTGGGACAGCGGCACTGAAGCTTTCTTT.

The chain carries TRBV14 and TRBJ2-7; D may match TRBD1 or TRBD2 (5 bases each). The V end lost 5 bases, the J end lost 3 bases, and 11 bases lay between the germline ends. This CDR3 is built from 13 residues. The germline CDR1 and CDR2 sequences are SGHDN and FVKESK. The CDR3 coding sequence is TGTGCCAGCAGCGGGACGGCATACTACGAGCAGTACTTC. This translates into CASSGTAYYEQYF.

This clonotype was observed at least ten times. CDR3 in DNA: TGCAGTGCCAGCAGGGGCTCACGGGCCACCGGGGAGCTGTTTTTT. This translates into CSASRGSRATGELFF. V gene TRBV20-1 combines with J gene TRBJ2-2; D is perhaps TRBD1 (6 bases). The V gene lost 6 bases and the J gene lost 4 bases, with 18 bases spanning the gap. The CDR3 has 15 amino acids. Germline V lookup: CDR1 DFQATT, CDR2 SNEGSKA (reference sequence).

This clonotype was recorded a few times. The J gene is TRBJ1-2, the V gene TRBV7-9; D remains ambiguous. This CDR3 is 14 amino acids long. V lost 5 bases and J lost 2, with 12 bases in between. From germline, CDR1 is SEHNR and CDR2 FQNEAQ (reference sequence). CDR3 sequence (DNA): TGTGCCAGCAGCGCCCGACAACTAAACTATGGCTACACCTTC. Amino acid sequence: CASSARQLNYGYTF.

This clonotype was seen only a few times. V gene TRBV25-1 combines with J gene TRBJ2-3, with D hard to call. The germline V gene encodes CDR1 MGHDK and CDR2 SYGVNS. The germline V and J ends were trimmed by 2 bases and 2 bases, with 8 bases remaining between them. The CDR3 covers 14 residues. CDR3 DNA sequence: TGTGCCAGCAGTGAAGACGGACCCACAGATACGCAGTATTTT. The encoded protein is CASSEDGPTDTQYF.

The V gene is TRBV3-1, the J gene TRBJ2-1; D may be TRBD2 (5 bases). V was pared by 1 base and J by 0 bases, with 13 bases between. This CDR3 has 17 amino acids. Per germline, CDR1 LGHDT and CDR2 YNNKEL (reference sequence). CDR3 nucleotides: TGTGCCAGCAGCCAAGTACGGCTAGCCGACTCCTACAATGAGCAGTTCTTC. It specifies CASSQVRLADSYNEQFF.

The V gene is TRBV27, the J gene TRBJ1-2; maybe TRBD1 (5 bases). Trimming pared 5 bases from V and 8 bases from J, leaving 15 bases between. The germline V gene encodes CDR1 MNHEY and CDR2 SMNVEV (reference sequence). The CDR3 is made up of 13 amino acids. The CDR3 spells CASSNTGTDGYTF. CDR3 bases: TGTGCCAGCAGTAATACCGGGACTGACGGCTACACCTTC.

This clonotype has just a few counts. J is TRBJ1-2 and V is TRBV6-5; D gene unclear. V was shortened by 0 bases and J by 0 bases, with 11 bases between the two germline ends. The germline CDR1 and CDR2 sequences are MNHEY and SVGAGI. The length of the CDR3 is 16 residues. The CDR3 sequence: CASSYSNLRANYGYTF. CDR3 DNA sequence: TGTGCCAGCAGTTACTCGAATCTGAGAGCTAACTATGGCTACACCTTC.

This clonotype has at least ten counts. The chain links TRBV5-1 to TRBJ2-1; D call uncertain. The CDR3 sequence is 12 residues long. The germline V and J ends were trimmed by 0 bases and 7 bases, with 5 bases remaining between them. Germline V gene data show CDR1 as SGHRS and CDR2 as YFSETQ. CDR3 coding DNA: TGCGCCAGCAGCTTGGCAGCTAATGAGCAGTTCTTC. Translation gives CASSLAANEQFF.

This clonotype was recorded many times. This chain connects TRBV20-1 to TRBJ1-1, with D unresolved. Germline-derived CDR1 and CDR2 are DFQATT and SNEGSKA (reference sequence). CDR3 length: 14 amino acids. CDR3 bases: TGCAGACCGATCGGGGTTGTACAGAACACTGAAGCTTTCTTT. It yields the protein CRPIGVVQNTEAFF.

The chain links TRBV24-1 to TRBJ2-3, with TRBD2 identical over 10 bases. J was trimmed by 6 bases and V by 7 bases; bases with no gene match: 3. Germline V gives CDR1 KGHDR, CDR2 SFDVKD. The CDR3 is 13 residues long. This chain's CDR3 is CATSLAGVDTQYF. As DNA, the CDR3 is TGTGCCACCAGCCTAGCGGGAGTGGATACGCAGTATTTT.

For this clonotype: One end of the junction is discordant with germline, which a read error may explain. J is TRBJ1-5 and V is TRBV2; no firm D call. This CDR3 comprises 16 residues. CDR1 and CDR2 from the germline V gene are SNHLY and FYNNEI. CDR3: CASSVETGESNRPQHF. CDR3 sequence (DNA): TGTGCCAGCAGTGTGGAGACGGGAGAAAGCAATCGGCCCCAGCATTTT.

Ten or more counts support this clonotype. This rearrangement joins TRBV28 to TRBJ2-5, with 8 bases matching TRBD1. With 2 bases clipped from V and 5 bases from J, the junction kept 4 bases outside the gene matches. The CDR3 spans 14 residues. CDR1 and CDR2 (germline): MDHEN, SYDVKM. CDR3 sequence reads: CASSLQGAWETQYF. The CDR3 DNA follows: TGTGCCAGCAGTTTACAGGGGGCTTGGGAGACCCAGTACTTC.

A remark on this clonotype: Being one base from a much bigger clone, this may be a read error. The V and J genes are TRBV6-2 or TRBV6-3 and TRBJ1-3, with D possibly matching TRBD1 (5 bases). This CDR3 has 15 amino acids. CDR1 MNHEY and CDR2 SVGEGT come from the germline V gene. The CDR3 sequence is CASAREAESGNTICF. In nucleotides, the CDR3 is TGTGCCAGCGCCAGGGAAGCGGAATCTGGAAACACCATATGTTTT.

This clonotype was detected once. This rearrangement joins TRBV9 to TRBJ2-1, with TRBD2 as a possible D gene (6 bases). CDR3 length equals 17 residues. CDR1 is SGDLS and CDR2 is YYNGEE in the germline V gene. Deletions cut 3 bases from V and 5 bases from J, with 21 bases between. CDR3 nucleotides: TGTGCCAGCAGCGGGACCGGGGCCGGGGGTCCTAACAATGAGCAGTTCTTC. Amino acid sequence: CASSGTGAGGPNNEQFF.

In nucleotides, the CDR3 is TGTGCCAGCAAAACTACGGGGCTGGGCTACGAGCAGTACTTC. It is translated as CASKTTGLGYEQYF. This rearrangement joins TRBV28 to TRBJ2-7; D assignment may be TRBD1 or TRBD2 (5 bases each). The ends were cut back, 7 bases at V and 3 bases at J, with 16 bases in the middle. Germline CDR1 and CDR2: MDHEN and SYDVKM. The CDR3 sequence is 14 residues long. Full variable domain (remainder filled in from reference TRBV28 and TRBJ2-7): DVKVTQSSRYLVKRTGEKVFLECVQDMDHENMFWYRQDPGLGLRLIYFSYDVKMKEKGDIPEGYSVSREKKERFSLILESASTNQTSMYLCASKTTGLGYEQYFGPGTRLTVT.

This chain uses TRBV9 with TRBJ2-7; D is perhaps TRBD2 (5 bases). CDR1 and CDR2 (germline): SGDLS, YYNGEE. The V end lost 2 bases, the J end lost 4 bases, and 13 bases lay between the germline ends. This CDR3 spans 14 amino acids. CDR3 in amino acids: CASSVGGNVYEQYF. The CDR3 DNA follows: TGTGCCAGCAGCGTCGGAGGAAATGTGTACGAGCAGTACTTC.

The gene calls are TRBV12-3 or TRBV12-4 and TRBJ2-7; 8 nucleotides line up with TRBD2. The CDR3 totals 17 residues. V lost 2 bases to trimming and J lost 3 bases; unmatched junction nucleotides: 12. CDR3 coding DNA: TGTGCCAGCAGTTTATGGCTTCCGGGACTAGAAGGCTACGAGCAGTACTTC. This encodes CASSLWLPGLEGYEQYF.

This clonotype was counted at least ten times. V gene TRBV24-1 combines with J gene TRBJ2-1; 7 bases are a match to TRBD1. Germline loops: CDR1 KGHDR, CDR2 SFDVKD. The CDR3 is made up of 14 amino acids. V gave up 4 bases and J gave up 3 bases; unmatched junction bases: 2. In DNA form, the CDR3 reads TGTGCCACCAGTGAAGGGGACAGCTACAATGAGCAGTTCTTC. Amino acid sequence: CATSEGDSYNEQFF.

This clonotype was seen at least ten times. This sequence joins TRBV20-1 and TRBJ2-1, with 12 bases aligning to TRBD2. V shed 3 bases, J shed 3 bases, and the junction held 3 bases outside the gene matches. CDR3 size: 15 residues. CDR1 is DFQATT and CDR2 is SNEGSKA in the germline V gene (reference sequence). CDR3 nucleotide sequence: TGCAGTGCTAGGGGGACTAGCGGGTTCTACAATGAGCAGTTCTTC. Protein: CSARGTSGFYNEQFF.

A single count supports this clonotype. A read error may be the cause here, since a much bigger clone is one base away. The chain uses TRBV30 and TRBJ1-3; D is ambiguous. The CDR3 is 13 amino acids. Germline V gene lookup returns CDR1 GTSNPN and CDR2 SVGIG (reference sequence). CDR3 sequence (DNA): TGTGCCTGGAGATTCTACTCTGGAAACACCATACATTTT. Translating it yields CAWRFYSGNTIHF.